What follows describes a single T cell receptor beta chain. Libraries were prepared by immunoSEQ multiplex PCR; TCRdb keeps only in-frame clonotypes and omits some of them. The sample consists of some 25,000 clones, around 95% of them appearing once. V lost 5 bases and J 6 bases, leaving 6 bases between the germline ends. Germline-derived CDR1 and CDR2 are SGHNT and YENEEA. The CDR3 consists of 11 residues. The sample belongs to a study of T cells in tuberculosis. Across the study: In South Africa, adults with active tuberculosis were compared with IGRA-negative and latently infected IGRA-positive adolescents.

Latent tuberculosis screening used tuberculin skin test and IGRA at entry. The material sequenced was PBMCs. This clonotype was obtained from a donor aged 10 to 29 with latent tuberculosis or without tuberculosis infection. The chain recombines TRBV11-3 with TRBJ2-3; D possibly corresponds to TRBD2 (6 bases). The chain's CDR3 is CASSRGDTQYF. CDR3 DNA: TGTGCCAGCAGCCGGGGGGATACGCAGTATTTT. Using reference TRBV11-3 and TRBJ2-3 for the parts outside the CDR3, the full variable domain is EAGVVQSPRYKIIEKKQPVAFWCNPISGHNTLYWYLQNLGQGPELLIRYENEEAVDDSQLPKDRFSAERLKGVDSTLKIQPAELGDSAVYLCASSRGDTQYFGPGTRLTVL.